These 30 T cell receptor beta chains originate from one sample sequenced in a study of T cell responses to AZD1222 COVID-19 vaccine. Some clones are missing from TCRdb's copy, which holds only in-frame ones; the method was immunoSEQ multiplex PCR. The data hold over 95,000 clones, with around 87% observed a single time. This material consisted of peripheral blood, taken on day 0 of AZD1222 vaccination. The receptors were gathered from an adult in good health.

V gene TRBV12-3 or TRBV12-4 combines with J gene TRBJ1-1; D gene unclear. This CDR3 is built from 12 residues. Trimming cost V 3 bases and J 2 bases, with 4 bases left between them. DNA for the CDR3: TGTGCCAGCAGTTTCAGCAACACTGAAGCTTTCTTT. It codes for CASSFSNTEAFF.

This clone turned up a few times. The chain has TRBV5-4 and TRBJ1-2; D might be TRBD1 (5 bases). This CDR3 spans 14 amino acids. The germline V and J ends were trimmed by 0 bases and 4 bases, with 10 bases remaining between them. Germline V gene lookup returns CDR1 SGHNT and CDR2 YYREEE (reference sequence). CDR3 sequence: CASSLVGQAYGYTF. CDR3 DNA: TGTGCCAGCAGCTTGGTGGGGCAGGCCTATGGCTACACCTTC.

The V and J genes are TRBV2 and TRBJ2-5, with 13 bases identical to TRBD2. This CDR3 has 15 amino acids. Trimming took 6 bases from V and 3 from J; bases not matched to a gene: 4. The germline CDR1 and CDR2 sequences are SNHLY and FYNNEI. The CDR3 here is CASRVLAGGEETQYF. The CDR3 DNA sequence: TGTGCCAGCAGGGTACTAGCGGGAGGGGAAGAGACCCAGTACTTC.

The chain couples TRBV5-8 to TRBJ2-1, with TRBD2 matching over 10 bases. The CDR3 has 19 amino acids. Losses at the gene ends were 4 bases for V and 5 bases for J; bases not matched to a gene: 18. Germline V gene lookup returns CDR1 SGHTS and CDR2 YDEGEE. This CDR3 is CASSPKGRASGSIHNEQFF. The CDR3 coding sequence is TGTGCCAGCAGCCCGAAGGGGCGGGCTAGCGGGAGTATTCACAATGAGCAGTTCTTC.

J is TRBJ2-1 and V is TRBV1; TRBD2, the table's D call, was not compared with the DNA. TRBV1 is noted as a pseudogene. The CDR3 is 17 residues long. CDR3 nucleotides: TGCACCAGCAGCCAAAGGGTCCTGAGCGGGGCCTACAATGAGCAGTTCTTC. Its translation is CTSSQRVLSGAYNEQFF.

This chain connects TRBV30 to TRBJ1-2; possible D gene TRBD1, 6 bases. CDR1 is GTSNPN, CDR2 SVGIG, per germline (reference sequence). V lost 0 bases, J lost 7 bases, and 12 bases lay in between. The CDR3 consists of 13 residues. CDR3 amino acids: CAWSVRPGAGYTF. The CDR3 nucleotides read TGTGCCTGGAGTGTACGCCCAGGGGCTGGCTACACCTTC.

The rearrangement uses TRBV7-2 and TRBJ1-1, with a tentative D call TRBD1 (5 bases). Trimming removed 5 bases from V and 6 bases from J, with 16 bases in between. Germline assignment: CDR1 SGHTA and CDR2 FQGNSA. The CDR3 length is 14 residues. CDR3 protein: CASSQGRRASEAFF. The CDR3 nucleotides are TGTGCCAGCAGCCAGGGACGGAGGGCTTCTGAAGCTTTCTTT.

The genes are TRBV4-1 and TRBJ2-5; a possible D gene is TRBD2 (5 bases). Germline V lookup: CDR1 MGHRA, CDR2 YSYEKL. CDR3 length: 14 residues. Trimming removed 0 bases from V and 5 bases from J, with 10 bases in between. As DNA, the CDR3 is TGCGCCAGCAGCCAAGAAGAGGGCGCGGAGACCCAGTACTTC. This encodes CASSQEEGAETQYF.

The chain recombines TRBV3-1 (or the pseudogene TRBV3-2) with TRBJ1-3; D unclear. This CDR3 has 15 residues. Germline assignment: CDR1 LGHDT and CDR2 YNNKEL (reference sequence). Trimming left V 0 bases short and J 3 bases short, with 9 bases between. CDR3 nucleotide sequence: TGTGCCAGCAGCCAAGATGCCCTATATGGAAACACCATATATTTT. Translating it yields CASSQDALYGNTIYF.

This chain connects TRBV14 to TRBJ2-2; possibly TRBD2 for D (5 bases). V dropped 1 base and J dropped 0 bases, with 15 bases sitting between them. The germline gives CDR1 SGHDN, CDR2 FVKESK. This CDR3 spans 18 amino acids. DNA for the CDR3: TGTGCCAGCAGCCAAGGAGCCCCGCGAGCGGCGAACACCGGGGAGCTGTTTTTT. Amino acids: CASSQGAPRAANTGELFF. Looking up the rest from reference TRBV14 and TRBJ2-2 gives the full variable domain: EAGVTQFPSHSVIEKGQTVTLRCDPISGHDNLYWYRRVMGKEIKFLLHFVKESKQDESGMPNNRFLAERTGGTYSTLKVQPAELEDSGVYFCASSQGAPRAANTGELFFGEGSRLTVL.

The rearrangement joins TRBV28 to TRBJ1-4; D gene ambiguous. The germline CDR1 and CDR2 sequences are MDHEN and SYDVKM. The V end was cut by 1 base, the J end by 8 bases, with 14 bases between. The CDR3 consists of 15 residues. CDR3 loop: CASSLYGEEGEKLFF. The CDR3 DNA reads TGTGCCAGCAGTTTATACGGGGAGGAAGGCGAAAAACTGTTTTTT.

The chain combines TRBV6-5 with TRBJ2-7, with D unclear. This CDR3 region has 11 residues. Germline V lookup: CDR1 MNHEY, CDR2 SVGAGI. Trimming took 7 bases from V and 6 from J, leaving 10 bases between them. CDR3: CASKEKGEQYF. DNA for the CDR3: TGTGCCAGCAAAGAGAAGGGCGAGCAGTACTTC.

This chain connects TRBV5-1 to TRBJ1-3, with 10 positions matching TRBD1. Unmatched junction bases numbered 8, after V lost 4 bases and J lost 4 bases. The CDR3 consists of 16 residues. Germline lookup yields CDR1 SGHRS and CDR2 YFSETQ. The CDR3 region is CASSSGTGARGNTIYF. In DNA, the CDR3 is TGCGCCAGCAGCAGTGGGACAGGGGCTCGAGGAAACACCATATATTTT.

The chain is built from TRBV2 and TRBJ2-7, with 13 bases that match TRBD2. This CDR3 spans 15 amino acids. V was clipped by 6 bases and J by 6 bases; unmatched bases: 8. Germline values: CDR1 SNHLY, CDR2 FYNNEI. In nucleotides, the CDR3 is TGTGCCAGCAGGGCCGGGACTAGCGGGACTGGCGAGCAGTACTTC. It translates to CASRAGTSGTGEQYF. The whole variable domain, filled in from reference TRBV2 and TRBJ2-7, reads EPEVTQTPSHQVTQMGQEVILRCVPISNHLYFYWYRQILGQKVEFLVSFYNNEISEKSEIFDDQFSVERPDGSNFTLKIRSTKLEDSAMYFCASRAGTSGTGEQYFGPGTRLTVT.

J is TRBJ2-1 and V is TRBV5-4, with D hard to call. Germline values: CDR1 SGHNT, CDR2 YYREEE (reference sequence). This CDR3 comprises 15 residues. With 2 bases removed from V and 0 bases from J, the gap between germline ends came to 9 bases. The CDR3 region has the DNA TGTGCCAGCAGCTTTCCTAGAAGCTCCTACAATGAGCAGTTCTTC. Encoded protein: CASSFPRSSYNEQFF.

V is TRBV11-2 and J is TRBJ1-2; no reliable D call. Trimming took off 5 bases at V and 9 bases at J, with 13 bases between the two ends. In germline, CDR1 is SGHAT, CDR2 FQNNGV. The CDR3 loop spans 12 amino acids. CDR3 sequence (DNA): TGTGCCAGCAGCCTCAGGAGTCAAAGCTACACCTTC. Its translation: CASSLRSQSYTF.

This clone was detected only once. This rearrangement joins TRBV4-1 to TRBJ2-3; 8 bases agree with TRBD1. Trimming cost V 2 bases and J 3 bases; bases outside gene matches: 10. The CDR3 sequence is 17 residues long. Germline lookup yields CDR1 MGHRA and CDR2 YSYEKL. The CDR3 reads CASSQSETGEGTDTQYF. As DNA, the CDR3 is TGCGCCAGCAGCCAATCCGAGACAGGGGAAGGAACAGATACGCAGTATTTT.

The V and J genes are TRBV6-6 and TRBJ1-1, with TRBD1 matching 9 bases. Germline V gene data show CDR1 as MNHNY and CDR2 as SVGAGI (reference sequence). This CDR3 spans 14 amino acids. V gave up 2 bases and J gave up 14 bases; unmatched junction bases: 12. The CDR3 loop is CASSYGGQGGTKFF. DNA of the CDR3: TGTGCCAGCAGTTACGGGGGACAGGGAGGGACAAAATTCTTT.

J is TRBJ2-7 and V is TRBV5-6; D not resolved. V lost 1 base to trimming and J lost 5 bases, with 7 bases between them. The germline V gene has CDR1 SGHDT and CDR2 YYEEEE. This CDR3 is 12 amino acids long. For the CDR3, the DNA is TGTGCCAGCAGCTTGAGAGTGGACGAGCAGTACTTC. This codes for CASSLRVDEQYF.

This chain uses TRBV28 with TRBJ2-4; D remains ambiguous. Trimming removed 3 bases at V and 2 bases at J, with 5 bases between. Looked up from germline, CDR1 is MDHEN and CDR2 is SYDVKM. The CDR3 runs 13 residues. The CDR3: CASSFWPKNIQYF. The CDR3 DNA follows: TGTGCCAGCAGTTTCTGGCCCAAAAACATTCAGTACTTC.

This rearrangement joins TRBV3-1 (or the pseudogene TRBV3-2) to TRBJ1-5; D gene ambiguous. Trimming removed 1 base from V and 7 bases from J, with 5 bases in between. Germline-derived CDR1 and CDR2 are LGHDT and YNNKEL (reference sequence). The CDR3 sequence is 12 residues long. For the CDR3, the DNA is TGTGCCAGCAGCCAAGGAGGGCAGCCCCAGCATTTT. Translating gives CASSQGGQPQHF.

This clone turned up a few times. The chain has TRBV21-1 and TRBJ1-1; TRBD1, the D gene given by the table, was not confirmed from the DNA. TRBV21-1 is described as a pseudogene. The CDR3 runs 17 residues. The DNA of the CDR3 is TGTGCCAGCAGCAGCCCGGACAGCCGGAAAATGAACACTGAAGCTTTCTTT. Its protein product is CASSSPDSRKMNTEAFF.

The chain recombines TRBV28 with TRBJ1-2; TRBD1 is a possible D gene (5 bases). Germline values: CDR1 MDHEN, CDR2 SYDVKM. The CDR3 contains 13 residues. Trimming removed 7 bases from V and 4 bases from J, with 13 bases in between. For the CDR3, the DNA is TGTGCCAGCACGATGGGGCAGGCCTATGGCTACACCTTC. Its protein is CASTMGQAYGYTF.

Written as DNA, the CDR3 is TGCAGCGTTGATCTTGCGGGGGGTAGCTCCTACGAGCAGTACTTC. Translating gives CSVDLAGGSSYEQYF. V usage is TRBV29-1 and J usage is TRBJ2-7; 8 bases are shared with TRBD2. Germline trimming cut 3 bases from V and 0 bases from J; bases unmatched to any gene: 7. Looked up from germline, CDR1 is SQVTM and CDR2 is ANQGSEA. This CDR3 contains 15 residues.

This clone showed up just once. The rearrangement joins TRBV10-1 to TRBJ1-2; D gene ambiguous. The V and J ends lost 6 bases and 2 bases respectively, with 10 bases between them. The CDR3 contains 13 residues. CDR1 and CDR2 from the germline V gene are WNHNN and SYGVQD (reference sequence). The CDR3 loop is CASSAGVNYGYTF. The DNA of the CDR3 is TGCGCCAGCAGCGCTGGGGTGAACTATGGCTACACCTTC.

This rearrangement joins TRBV4-3 to TRBJ2-5; D unclear. The CDR3 loop spans 13 amino acids. V lost 1 base and J lost 5, with 8 bases in between. Germline V gene sequence: CDR1 LGHNA, CDR2 YSLEER. The CDR3: CASSQAPKETQYF. CDR3 bases: TGCGCCAGCAGCCAAGCCCCAAAGGAGACCCAGTACTTC.

The V call is TRBV15, the J call TRBJ1-5, with TRBD1 as a possible D gene (5 bases). Germline values: CDR1 LNHNV, CDR2 YYDKDF (reference sequence). This CDR3 region has 16 residues. Trimming left V 0 bases short and J 5 bases short, with 14 bases between. The CDR3 sequence is CATSRDEGPADQPQHF. CDR3 DNA: TGTGCCACCAGCAGAGATGAGGGACCCGCCGATCAGCCCCAGCATTTT.

This chain joins TRBV3-1 (or the pseudogene TRBV3-2) and TRBJ1-2, with TRBD1 identical over 8 bases. Losses at the gene ends were 1 base for V and 13 bases for J; bases not matched to a gene: 5. The CDR3 totals 12 residues. CDR1 and CDR2 from the germline V gene are LGHDT and YNNKEL (reference sequence). The CDR3 DNA reads as TGTGCCAGCAGCCAAGTGACAGGGGCTTTCACCTTC. Residues: CASSQVTGAFTF.

This clone was picked up one time. The V gene is TRBV7-6, the J gene TRBJ2-1; D unresolved. The CDR3 is 12 residues long. CDR1 is SGHVS, CDR2 FNYEAQ, per germline. V shed 5 bases and J shed 7 bases, with 9 bases lying between them. CDR3 amino acids: CASSLTENEQFF. CDR3 in DNA: TGTGCCAGCAGCCTCACAGAGAATGAGCAGTTCTTC.

This CDR3 reads CASSELRTGHEQYF. The CDR3 bases are TGTGCCAGCAGTGAATTGAGGACAGGGCACGAGCAGTACTTC. The chain couples TRBV25-1 to TRBJ2-7, with 8 bases aligning to TRBD1. V lost 1 base and J lost 5; bases outside the gene matches: 4. The CDR3 loop spans 14 amino acids. Germline lookup yields CDR1 MGHDK and CDR2 SYGVNS.